The 7 T cell receptor beta chains given below trace back to one sample, sequenced in a study of regulatory T cells in long-lasting Graves disease. Time point meaning: newly diagnosed GD, antithyroid drugs for less than 3 months. Researchers made the TCR library from RNA that was extracted from PBMCs. Arm-PCR with iRepertoire HTBI primers amplified the CDR3 regions for these TCR beta libraries. MiXCR was run by TCRdb on the multiplex PCR reads, yielding one entry per CDR3 protein. The repertoire consists of about 450,000 distinct CDR3 sequences, with 14% occurring once and the leading ten covering about a sixth. These sequences were also reported in another study, on T cells in Graves' hyperthyroidism and ophthalmopathy.

The material was peripheral blood mononuclear cells (PBMCs), obtained at new diagnosis, from a patient treated with antithyroid drugs. The origin of the receptors is a woman aged 50 to 60 with Graves disease.

This clonotype was observed many times. The CDR3 loop is CASRNLQGDTEAFF. The CDR3 nucleotides are TGTGCCAGTAGAAATCTACAGGGGGACACTGAAGCTTTCTTT. The chain links TRBV28 to TRBJ1-1, with 8 nucleotides matching TRBD1. Germline V gene sequence: CDR1 MDHEN, CDR2 SYDVKM. The CDR3 extends over 14 amino acids. The J segment lost 3 bases and the V segment lost 9 bases, leaving 9 bases of the junction unmatched. The variable domain in full, completed from reference TRBV28 and TRBJ1-1, reads DVKVTQSSRYLVKRTGEKVFLECVQDMDHENMFWYRQDPGLGLRLIYFSYDVKMKEKGDIPEGYSVSREKKERFSLILESASTNQTSMYLCASRNLQGDTEAFFGQGTRLTVV.

This clonotype was found many times. At one boundary the junction diverges from the germline segment, which might be a read error. The chain has TRBV5-1 and TRBJ2-5; TRBD2 matches 7 bases. The CDR3 is 14 amino acids. CDR1 and CDR2 from the germline V gene are SGHRS and YFSETQ. CDR3 DNA: TGTGCCAGCAAGCTAGCGGAGCTCCAAGAGACCCAGTACTTC. Protein: CASKLAELQETQYF.

This clonotype was counted many times. The CDR3 nucleotides read TGTGCCAGCAGTTTATCCAGCTATCAGCCCCAGCATTTT. The encoded protein is CASSLSSYQPQHF. The rearrangement joins TRBV27 to TRBJ1-5; no reliable D call. Germline assignment: CDR1 MNHEY and CDR2 SMNVEV (reference sequence). The CDR3 is 13 residues long. Deletions cut 0 bases from V and 5 bases from J, with 5 bases between.

The table lists this clonotype with many counts. The chain carries TRBV7-9 and TRBJ1-1; D not resolved. The CDR3 covers 15 residues. Germline-derived CDR1 and CDR2 are SEHNR and FQNEAQ (reference sequence). The V end was cut by 1 base, the J end by 0 bases, with 9 bases between. The CDR3 DNA follows: TGTGCCAGCAGCTTAGACGGCAGGATGAACACTGAAGCTTTCTTT. Its translation is CASSLDGRMNTEAFF.

In this sample, this clonotype turned up many times. The chain has TRBV11-2 and TRBJ2-1; D is possibly TRBD2 (6 bases). This CDR3 has 16 residues. CDR1 and CDR2 (germline): SGHAT, FQNNGV. The germline V and J ends were trimmed by 5 bases and 3 bases, with 17 bases remaining between them. The DNA of the CDR3 is TGTGCCAGCAGCACACGGGACTCCTTCATCTACAATGAGCAGTTCTTC. Translated, it gives CASSTRDSFIYNEQFF.

A few counts support this clonotype. The limits of the CDR3 on the DNA are not certain, so only TCRdb's listed CDR3 is given. This chain joins TRBV6-5 and TRBJ1-2; no check of the table's D call, TRBD1, against the DNA was made. The germline CDR1 and CDR2 sequences are MNHEY and SVGAGI. The CDR3 length is 15 residues, termini included. The CDR3: CASSSSGQHNYGYTF.

As regards this clonotype: The junction departs from the called germline gene at one end, perhaps through a read error. The chain combines TRBV24-1 with TRBJ2-2; D is unclear. This CDR3 is 13 amino acids long. Germline CDR1 is KGHDR and CDR2 is SFDVKD. The CDR3 protein is CAARPGAAGELFF. The CDR3 DNA reads TGTGCCGCCAGACCTGGTGCAGCCGGGGAGCTGTTTTTT.